What follows describes a single T cell receptor beta chain. What antigen it recognizes has not been identified. Base quality data are lacking; no much larger clone is found one base away. Inclusive of the bounding cysteine and phenylalanine, the CDR3 is 15 residues long. Kept here is only the CDR3 DNA, which spans 45 bases and is read in frame from base 1. The germline V gene specifies SGHVS as CDR1 and FQNEAQ as CDR2. Relative to germline, V is missing 5 bases and J is missing 1 base, with 6 bases of the junction outside any gene match. The immunoSEQ Assay, a bias-controlled multiplex PCR, was used to amplify TCRbeta CDR3 regions from genomic DNA. Per the authors' processing: The number of nucleated cells in each sample was estimated from the amplification of reference gene primers within the assay. To quantify the absolute abundance of each unique TCRbeta CDR3 rearrangement, sequence reads were collapsed and filtered. For each sample, productive Simpson clonality was calculated by taking the square root of Simpson's diversity index across productive rearrangements. TCRdb stores this immuneACCESS table with in-frame sequences only. Part of the clones is absent; in the studies checked, under half of the shortfall reflects unresolved V genes, and no reason is known for the rest. The DNA gave D and trimming, while V, J and clone size come from that table. The sample table holds about 130,000 clones, of which 86% were seen once. The top ten clonotypes cover about 4.1% of the sample.

Enrolling through a virtual design, the prospective study's participants ranged in age from roughly 18 to 95 years and lived across roughly 23 United States geographic areas. In the prospective study, participants were assigned to cohorts based on the clinical history participants reported in a screening survey and a study questionnaire. For ImmuneRACE Cohort 3, a participant was defined as recovered based on two consecutive negative NP/OP PCR tests, clearance by a healthcare professional, or resolution of symptoms. In the prospective study, whole blood, serum and a nasopharyngeal or oropharyngeal swab were collected from each participant by mobile phlebotomists. Prospective study participants could optionally give additional blood draws and questionnaires over an approximately 2-month period. Prospective study blood samples were shipped either frozen or at room temperature before DNA extraction.

The data were obtained in a study of blood T cell repertoires in COVID-19 (dated by TCRdb to 2020 to 2022). Background for the entire study: Collaborator samples came from the United States, Italy and Spain and covered acute and convalescent phases of COVID-19. The material from the prospective study consisted of cDNA or gDNA derived from T cells, B-cell-depleted T cells, or PBMCs. The samples were drawn from the first 160 participants of the ongoing ImmuneRACE study and from over 950 subjects provided by 6 global collaborators. A freely available public database, intended as a resource for researchers studying the immune response to SARS-CoV-2, is where the repertoires were released. HLA class I and class II types, where available, came from metadata supplied by the sample provider rather than from assay-based typing. Sample metadata almost always included a de-identified subject ID, COVID-19 status, age in years and sex. Subjects who had been exposed to COVID-19, were actively infected with it, or had recovered from it provided the deeply sampled blood TCRbeta repertoires that made up the dataset. Paper-wide results and their limitations: The quantity of clinical and demographic metadata differed by source and by participant and was supplied without curation.

The sequence was collected from a man aged 50-59 years who had recovered from COVID-19. Sample: PBMCs or T cells enriched from blood (not recorded which). The chain joins TRBV7-8 to TRBJ1-1, and TRBD1 aligns with 8 junction nucleotides. The base sequence is TGTGCCAGCAGCGGTCCGGGGACAGGGAACACTGAAGCTTTCTTT. Translation gives CASSGPGTGNTEAFF. With all but the CDR3 taken from the reference TRBV7-8 and TRBJ1-1 genes, the full variable domain is: GAGVSQSPRYKVAKRGQDVALRCDPISGHVSLFWYQQALGQGPEFLTYFQNEAQLDKSGLPSDRFFAERPEGSVSTLKIQRTQQEDSAVYLCASSGPGTGNTEAFFGQGTRLTVV.